The 28 T cell receptor beta chains below all came from one sample that was sequenced in a study of blood T cell repertoires in COVID-19. Clones were sequenced by immunoSEQ multiplex PCR, and TCRdb holds only the in-frame ones, with some missing. The sample holds fewer than 200,000 clones, around 90% seen once. What was sequenced was peripheral blood. These receptors came from a man aged 60 to 75 with acute or convalescent COVID-19.

The CDR3 nucleotides are TGTGCCAGCAGCGTGGCCGGGACAGGGGGTCCCAATGGCTACACCTTC. Amino acids: CASSVAGTGGPNGYTF. This chain connects TRBV9 to TRBJ1-2; TRBD1 agrees at 11 bases. Trimming at V came to 2 bases and at J to 6 bases, leaving 9 bases not matched to a gene. Germline CDR1 and CDR2: SGDLS and YYNGEE. This CDR3 is built from 16 residues.

Concerning this clone itself: Other DNA sequences in the same sample also yield this CDR3. The chain couples TRBV5-1 to TRBJ2-7, with D perhaps matching TRBD1 (6 bases). Germline assignment: CDR1 SGHRS and CDR2 YFSETQ. The CDR3 covers 13 residues. V lost 2 bases and J lost 2, with 8 bases in between. CDR3 region: CASSLGGPYEQYF. CDR3 bases: TGCGCCAGCAGCTTAGGGGGACCCTACGAGCAGTACTTC.

This chain uses TRBV4-1 with TRBJ1-1, with a weak D call TRBD1 (6 bases). V dropped 0 bases and J dropped 4 bases, with 9 bases sitting between them. The CDR3 is made up of 14 amino acids. CDR1 is MGHRA, CDR2 YSYEKL, per germline. CDR3 in amino acids: CASSQDPRGTEAFF. The CDR3 DNA follows: TGCGCCAGCAGCCAAGACCCCAGGGGCACTGAAGCTTTCTTT.

The J gene is TRBJ2-7, the V gene TRBV5-1, with D hard to call. The germline V gene has CDR1 SGHRS and CDR2 YFSETQ. Between the trimmed V and J ends, which lost 0 bases and 4 bases, there was a span of 11 bases. The CDR3 spans 14 residues. CDR3 loop: CASSLVNGLYEQYF. DNA for the CDR3: TGCGCCAGCAGCTTGGTTAACGGTTTGTACGAGCAGTACTTC.

The chain employs TRBV7-9 and TRBJ1-1, with D tentatively TRBD1 (6 bases). The CDR3 loop spans 15 amino acids. Trimming left V 5 bases short and J 3 bases short, with 16 bases between. CDR1 and CDR2 (germline): SEHNR, FQNEAQ (reference sequence). CDR3 nucleotide sequence: TGTGCCAGCAGCATTACAGGGCTCGGCGACACTGAAGCTTTCTTT. It specifies CASSITGLGDTEAFF.

This clone was recorded once. The rearrangement links TRBV9 to TRBJ1-1, with D perhaps matching TRBD1 (6 bases). The V gene lost 2 bases and the J gene lost 11 bases, with 16 bases spanning the gap. Germline CDR1 and CDR2: SGDLS and YYNGEE. The CDR3 is 13 residues long. In DNA, the CDR3 is TGTGCCAGCAGCGTCGTCCCGGACAGCTGGGCTTTCTTT. This codes for CASSVVPDSWAFF.

In DNA, the CDR3 is TGTGCCAGCAGCCAAGATGGACAGGGGAGTCAGCCCCAGCATTTT. Amino acid sequence: CASSQDGQGSQPQHF. The V and J genes are TRBV3-1 (or the pseudogene TRBV3-2) and TRBJ1-5, with 9 bases that match TRBD1. The J segment lost 6 bases and the V segment lost 0 bases, leaving 3 bases of the junction unmatched. Germline CDR1 is LGHDT and CDR2 is YNNKEL (reference sequence). CDR3 length: 15 residues.

V is TRBV20-1 and J is TRBJ2-1; D perhaps matches TRBD2 (5 bases). From germline, CDR1 is DFQATT and CDR2 SNEGSKA (reference sequence). Trimming shortened V by 3 bases and J by 7 bases, and 13 bases separated the two germline ends. The CDR3 loop spans 13 amino acids. The CDR3 sequence: CSASLVPGNEQFF. CDR3 sequence (DNA): TGCAGTGCTAGTCTAGTCCCGGGGAATGAGCAGTTCTTC.

The chain is built from TRBV5-1 and TRBJ1-5; TRBD1 aligns across 8 bases. CDR1 and CDR2 (germline): SGHRS, YFSETQ. The CDR3 is 17 residues long. With 0 bases clipped from V and 6 bases from J, the junction kept 11 bases outside the gene matches. The CDR3 loop is CASSLGPLGDRSQPQHF. The DNA for the CDR3 is TGCGCCAGCAGCTTGGGCCCCCTGGGGGACAGGAGTCAGCCCCAGCATTTT.

The chain employs TRBV20-1 and TRBJ2-7; 7 bases are a match to TRBD2. The CDR3 contains 13 residues. Germline V gene data show CDR1 as DFQATT and CDR2 as SNEGSKA (reference sequence). The J segment lost 0 bases and the V segment lost 3 bases, leaving 2 bases of the junction unmatched. The CDR3 nucleotides are TGCAGTGCTAGTCGGACTAGCTCCTACGAGCAGTACTTC. Encoded protein: CSASRTSSYEQYF.

The chain carries TRBV7-3 and TRBJ2-1, with TRBD2 as a possible D gene (6 bases). Germline CDR1 SGHTA, CDR2 FQGTGA. The CDR3 consists of 14 residues. V lost 3 bases and J 8 bases, leaving 14 bases between the germline ends. CDR3 region: CASSFAGRAYEQFF. The CDR3, as DNA: TGTGCCAGCAGCTTTGCGGGAAGGGCTTATGAGCAGTTCTTC.

The chain is built from TRBV14 and TRBJ2-5; tentative D call: TRBD1 (5 bases). Trimming took off 3 bases at V and 4 bases at J, with 12 bases between the two ends. Germline loops: CDR1 SGHDN, CDR2 FVKESK. The CDR3 is 14 residues long. The CDR3 DNA follows: TGTGCCAGCAGCCACCCCCTAAGGGGAGAGACCCAGTACTTC. This sequence encodes CASSHPLRGETQYF.

V and J are TRBV2 and TRBJ2-4, with TRBD1 identical over 7 bases. The CDR3 has 14 residues. Per the germline V gene, CDR1 is SNHLY and CDR2 is FYNNEI. Trimming cost V 2 bases and J 6 bases; bases outside gene matches: 4. The CDR3 bases are TGTGCCAGCAGTGAAAGGGGGCTCCTAAACATTCAGTACTTC. The encoded protein is CASSERGLLNIQYF.

In the case of this clone: At the DNA level, this CDR3 is encoded by other sequences in the same sample as well. The chain couples TRBV30 to TRBJ1-5; TRBD1 matches 10 bases. The CDR3 totals 13 residues. The germline CDR1 and CDR2 sequences are GTSNPN and SVGIG (reference sequence). V trimming: 5 bases; J trimming: 2 bases; junction bases outside the gene matches: 0. Here the CDR3 DNA reads TGTGCCTGGGGGACAGGGGGCAATCAGCCCCAGCATTTT. This translates into CAWGTGGNQPQHF.

V gene TRBV12-3 or TRBV12-4 combines with J gene TRBJ2-7; D is unresolved. This CDR3 is built from 13 residues. Deletions cut 1 base from V and 2 bases from J, with 6 bases between. CDR3 nucleotides: TGTGCCAGCAGTTTAGGCAGAACCTACGAGCAGTACTTC. It translates to CASSLGRTYEQYF.

This clone occurred once. V is TRBV6-4 and J is TRBJ1-2, with 10 bases that match TRBD1. The germline V gene encodes CDR1 MRHNA and CDR2 SNTAGT. This CDR3 region has 15 residues. Unmatched junction bases numbered 11, after V lost 6 bases and J lost 7 bases. The CDR3 sequence is CASRDRDRGIGGYTF. CDR3 DNA: TGTGCCAGCAGGGACCGGGACAGGGGCATCGGTGGCTACACCTTC.

The V and J genes are TRBV3-1 (or the pseudogene TRBV3-2) and TRBJ2-6; the match to TRBD1 covers 7 bases. The CDR3 contains 15 residues. Germline lookup yields CDR1 LGHDT and CDR2 YNNKEL (reference sequence). With V trimmed by 4 bases and J by 2 bases, 2 bases remained unmatched. This CDR3 is CASSPTGAGANVLTF. The CDR3 region has the DNA TGTGCCAGCAGCCCCACAGGGGCTGGGGCCAACGTCCTGACTTTC.

This clone was seen just once. The chain recombines TRBV18 with TRBJ1-3; the match to TRBD1 covers 9 bases. V was clipped by 6 bases and J by 2 bases; unmatched bases: 14. The CDR3 spans 18 residues. CDR1 and CDR2 from the germline V gene are KGHSH and LQKENI. CDR3 nucleotides: TGTGCCAGCTCGTTAGCCGGGACAGGGAGTATTGCTGGAAACACCATATATTTT. It yields the protein CASSLAGTGSIAGNTIYF.

The chain joins TRBV9 to TRBJ2-2; 7 bases agree with TRBD2. Losses at the gene ends were 4 bases for V and 2 bases for J; bases not matched to a gene: 14. The CDR3 has 18 residues. The germline V gene has CDR1 SGDLS and CDR2 YYNGEE. The DNA for the CDR3 is TGTGCCAGCAGCCACCCGAGGGCAGCGGGACCTAACACCGGGGAGCTGTTTTTT. This translates into CASSHPRAAGPNTGELFF.

The rearrangement links TRBV4-1 to TRBJ1-2, with D possibly matching TRBD1 (6 bases). Germline-derived CDR1 and CDR2 are MGHRA and YSYEKL. The CDR3 contains 15 residues. Trimming removed 6 bases at V and 3 bases at J, with 17 bases between. Here the CDR3 reads CASSLQGLRDYGYTF. In DNA, the CDR3 is TGCGCCAGCAGTTTACAGGGCCTAAGAGACTATGGCTACACCTTC.

This chain uses TRBV27 with TRBJ2-1; unclear D gene. V lost 5 bases to trimming and J lost 4 bases, with 9 bases between them. This CDR3 has 13 residues. CDR1 is MNHEY and CDR2 is SMNVEV in the germline V gene (reference sequence). Here the CDR3 reads CASSPEPYNEQFF. As DNA, the CDR3 is TGTGCCAGCAGTCCCGAGCCTTACAATGAGCAGTTCTTC.

The chain carries TRBV11-3 and TRBJ1-1, with 7 bases fitting TRBD1. J gave up 0 bases and V 1 base, and 5 bases lay outside the gene matches. This CDR3 has 16 residues. The V gene's germline CDR1 is SGHNT and CDR2 YENEEA. In DNA form, the CDR3 reads TGTGCCAGCAGCTTAGCTGCGGGACAGCTGAACACTGAAGCTTTCTTT. It is translated as CASSLAAGQLNTEAFF.

This clone has just one count. The CDR3 DNA sequence: TGTGCCAGTAGAACGACAGGGGTGGGCACTGAAGCTTTCTTT. It yields the protein CASRTTGVGTEAFF. The chain recombines TRBV19 with TRBJ1-1; 8 nucleotides align to TRBD1. The CDR3 is 14 residues long. Losses at the gene ends were 6 bases for V and 4 bases for J; bases not matched to a gene: 7. Germline V gene sequence: CDR1 LNHDA, CDR2 SQIVND (reference sequence).

The J gene is TRBJ1-3, the V gene TRBV5-6; tentative D call: TRBD1 (6 bases). V lost 3 bases to trimming and J lost 0 bases, with 10 bases between them. The CDR3 runs to 15 residues. CDR1 and CDR2 (germline): SGHDT, YYEEEE. The CDR3 DNA follows: TGTGCCAGCAGCTACGACAGGTACTCTGGAAACACCATATATTTT. This sequence encodes CASSYDRYSGNTIYF.

The V gene is TRBV27, the J gene TRBJ2-7; 12 positions match TRBD1. The CDR3 loop spans 13 amino acids. V lost 8 bases to trimming and J lost 3 bases; unmatched junction nucleotides: 2. Germline V gene data show CDR1 as MNHEY and CDR2 as SMNVEV (reference sequence). CDR3 region: CASGTGGNYEQYV. CDR3 bases: TGTGCCAGCGGGACAGGGGGCAACTACGAGCAGTACGTC.

V usage is TRBV12-3 or TRBV12-4 and J usage is TRBJ1-2, with D perhaps matching TRBD1 (6 bases). The length of the CDR3 is 13 residues. Trimming removed 5 bases from V and 5 bases from J, with 12 bases in between. The CDR3 region has the DNA TGTGCCAGCAGTAGGGGGAGGGATTATGGCTACACCTTC. Its protein is CASSRGRDYGYTF.

The gene calls are TRBV7-3 and TRBJ1-2, with 8 bases identical to TRBD1. V was pared by 3 bases and J by 6 bases, with 6 bases of the junction left unmatched. The germline gives CDR1 SGHTA, CDR2 FQGTGA. The CDR3 length is 14 residues. CDR3 in amino acids: CASSFQAGGHGYTF. The CDR3 DNA sequence: TGTGCCAGCAGCTTCCAGGCAGGGGGCCATGGCTACACCTTC. The whole variable domain, filled in from reference TRBV7-3 and TRBJ1-2, reads GAGVSQTPSNKVTEKGKYVELRCDPISGHTALYWYRQSLGQGPEFLIYFQGTGAADDSGLPNDRFFAVRPEGSVSTLKIQRTERGDSAVYLCASSFQAGGHGYTFGSGTRLTVV.

J is TRBJ1-1 and V is TRBV6-5, with 7 bases lining up with TRBD1. J was trimmed by 3 bases and V by 4 bases; bases with no gene match: 8. Germline CDR1 MNHEY, CDR2 SVGAGI. CDR3 size: 15 residues. CDR3 nucleotides: TGTGCCAGCAGTTTCGAGGACAGGCAGGACACTGAAGCTTTCTTT. Translation gives CASSFEDRQDTEAFF.